The present T cell receptor (beta chain) was sequenced within a study of T cell repertoires in ileal Crohn's disease. Whole-study findings and limits: Every patient over 26.8% clonality showed endoscopic recurrence. Clonal expansions were more frequent in active smokers than non-smokers at surgery.

Each sample's TCRB immunosequencing used 450 to 650 nanograms of biopsy DNA. Using immunoSEQ multiplex PCR, the repertoire was profiled, and TCRdb retains in-frame clones only, with some absent. The sample lists 25,000 to 30,000 clones, 81% occurring once. Worth noting for this clone: The antigen is unknown.

Included were adult ileal or ileocolonic Crohn's patients indicated for ileocolonic resection. The specimen was ileal tissue. This TCR was recovered from an adult with Crohn's disease.

This CDR3 reads CASSLNTGYTGELFF. The CDR3 DNA reads TGTGCCAGCAGCTTGAATACAGGGTACACCGGGGAGCTGTTTTTT. This chain joins TRBV7-3 and TRBJ2-2, with D maybe TRBD1 (6 bases). This CDR3 spans 15 amino acids. Trimming shortened V by 3 bases and J by 3 bases, and 11 bases separated the two germline ends. Per the germline V gene, CDR1 is SGHTA and CDR2 is FQGTGA.